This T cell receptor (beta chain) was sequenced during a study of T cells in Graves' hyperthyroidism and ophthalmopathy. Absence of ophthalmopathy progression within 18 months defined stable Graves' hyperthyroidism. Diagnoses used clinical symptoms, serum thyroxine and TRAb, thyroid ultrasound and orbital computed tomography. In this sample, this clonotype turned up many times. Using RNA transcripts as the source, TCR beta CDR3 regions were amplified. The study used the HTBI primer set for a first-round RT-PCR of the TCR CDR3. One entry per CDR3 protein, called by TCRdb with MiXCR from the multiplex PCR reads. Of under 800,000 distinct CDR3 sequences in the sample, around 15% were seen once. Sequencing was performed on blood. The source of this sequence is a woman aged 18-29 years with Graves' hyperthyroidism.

In DNA, the CDR3 is TGTGCCAGCAGCACAGCCCCCGGGACTGTAGGCCCCGATGAGCAGTTCTTC. Translation gives CASSTAPGTVGPDEQFF. The genes are TRBV7-6 and TRBJ2-1; TRBD2 is a possible D gene (6 bases). V shed 5 bases and J shed 8 bases, with 25 bases lying between them. Per germline, CDR1 SGHVS and CDR2 FNYEAQ. The CDR3 runs 17 residues.